The T cell receptor (beta chain) described here comes from a study of T-cell memory formation after mild COVID-19 (dated by TCRdb to about 2021). Concerning the study at large: Most TCR sequence clusters were specific to one of the two donors. Longitudinal TCRalpha and TCRbeta repertoire sequencing tracked T-cell clones expanding and contracting after mild COVID-19 in a couple of donors. The cohort was made up of two young adult volunteers, one female and one male, who were previously healthy. Broad study findings and their caveats: Contracting CD4+ clones were located mainly in the CM and EM memory subsets, whereas CD8+ clones were found to be enriched in EMRA. Some responding clones were detected in pre-infection memory, which suggested that pre-existing cross-reactive memory T cells had joined the SARS-CoV-2 response. The study included only a couple of mild cases, and larger cohorts that include severe cases with pre-infection samples were judged to be necessary. Balanced CD4/CD8 phenotypes were observed for clones contracting from day 15 to 85, whereas a bias towards CD4+ was observed for a second wave of clones expanding from day 15 to 37. The second-wave clones that peaked on day 37 were not confirmed to be SARS-CoV-2 specific.

Ficoll-Paque density gradient centrifugation was the method used to isolate PBMCs. As for this clonotype: This receptor's antigen is unknown. Nothing much larger sits one base from this clone, and base qualities are not available.

Sequencing was carried out with an Illumina NovaSeq 6000. TCRalpha and TCRbeta cDNA libraries were constructed by 5'RACE with constant-segment primers, with sample barcodes and unique molecular identifiers being introduced. RNA was extracted from every sample with Trizol reagent. The libraries were amplified in two PCR steps, and the second step added a second sample barcode and Illumina TruSeq adapters. Sequencing of libraries was performed on an Illumina NovaSeq with 2 x 150 bp paired-end reads. The published analysis was carried out like this. Demultiplexing of reads and collapsing into UMI-guided consensus sequences were performed with migec v1.2.7. With mixcr v2.1.11, UMI consensuses were aligned to TRA and TRB V and J templates and assembled into clonotypes. A clonotype was counted as expanded or contracted only when both edgeR and NoisET called the clonotype significant, with the noise models trained on biological replicates. edgeR calls used a false discovery rate-adjusted p below 0.01 and a log2 fold-change threshold of 1. PCA with hierarchical clustering of max-normalized trajectories of the 1000 most abundant clonotypes was used as exploratory dynamics analysis. Each responding clone was given a CD4 or CD8 phenotype based on the CD4+ and CD8+ repertoires, which had been sequenced separately. The raw public reads went through TCRdb reprocessing: fastp at Q25, MiXCR clone calling, in-frame beta chains kept. Every entry covers one CDR3 protein and lists the most common genes and DNA from its rows. The V and J calls were determined by TCRdb, not by the authors. This sample comprises roughly 250,000 distinct CDR3 sequences, over 15% of them detected only once. The leading ten clones occupy 20% to 25% of the sample.

From cysteine to phenylalanine, the CDR3 is 15 amino acids long. Kept here is only the CDR3 DNA, which spans 45 bases and is read in frame from base 1. Taken from the germline V gene, the CDR1 and CDR2 loops are KGHSH and LQKENI. V drops 0 bases and J drops 6 bases, leaving 12 bases in between. This sequence originates from a man aged 18 to 35 who had mild COVID-19 (a few samples of this study predate the infection). The sample titles of this study are shuffled in the database, so cell type and time point are left out; the donor was told from shared clones. The chain couples TRBV18 to TRBJ2-1; the D gene is perhaps TRBD2, on 6 matching bases. The sequenced sample consisted of PBMCs or a T cell subset sorted from them (not recorded which). The nucleotide sequence reads as follows: TGTGCCAGCTCACCACCGGGACTGTCTGGCAATGAGCAGTTCTTC. This yields the protein CASSPPGLSGNEQFF.